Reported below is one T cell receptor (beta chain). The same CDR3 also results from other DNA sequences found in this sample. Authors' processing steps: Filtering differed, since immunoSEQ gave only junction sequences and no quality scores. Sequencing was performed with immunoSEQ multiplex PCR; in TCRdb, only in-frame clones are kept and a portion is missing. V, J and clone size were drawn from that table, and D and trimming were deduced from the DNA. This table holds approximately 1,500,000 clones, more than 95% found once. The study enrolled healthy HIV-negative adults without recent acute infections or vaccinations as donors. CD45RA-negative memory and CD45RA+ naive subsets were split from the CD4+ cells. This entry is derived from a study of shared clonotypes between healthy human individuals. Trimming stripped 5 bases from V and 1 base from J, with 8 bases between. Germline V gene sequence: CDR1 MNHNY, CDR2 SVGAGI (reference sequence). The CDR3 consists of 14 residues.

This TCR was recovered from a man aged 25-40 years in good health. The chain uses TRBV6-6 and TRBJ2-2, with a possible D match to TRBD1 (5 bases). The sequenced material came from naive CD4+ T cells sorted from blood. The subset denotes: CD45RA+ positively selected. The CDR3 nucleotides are TGTGCCAGCAGTCGGCAGGGGAACACCGGGGAGCTGTTTTTT. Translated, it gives CASSRQGNTGELFF.